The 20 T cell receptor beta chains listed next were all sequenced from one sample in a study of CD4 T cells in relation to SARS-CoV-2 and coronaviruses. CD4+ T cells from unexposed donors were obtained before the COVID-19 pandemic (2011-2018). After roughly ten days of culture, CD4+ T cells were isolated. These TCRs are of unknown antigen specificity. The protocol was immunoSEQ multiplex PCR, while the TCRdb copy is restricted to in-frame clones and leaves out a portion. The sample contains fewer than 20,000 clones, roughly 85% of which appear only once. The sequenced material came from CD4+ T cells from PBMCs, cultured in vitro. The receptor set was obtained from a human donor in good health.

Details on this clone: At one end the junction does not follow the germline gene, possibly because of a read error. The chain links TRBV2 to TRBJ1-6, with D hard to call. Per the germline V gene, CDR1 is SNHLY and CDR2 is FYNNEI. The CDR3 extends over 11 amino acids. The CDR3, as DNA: TGTGCCAGCACTGAAAACTCACCCCTCCACTTT. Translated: CASTENSPLHF.

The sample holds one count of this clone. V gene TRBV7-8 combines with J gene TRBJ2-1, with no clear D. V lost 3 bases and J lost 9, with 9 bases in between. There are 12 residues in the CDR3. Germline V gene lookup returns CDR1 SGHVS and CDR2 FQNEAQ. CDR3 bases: TGTGCCAGCAGCTTCTGGGTTGGTGAGCAGTTCTTC. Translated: CASSFWVGEQFF.

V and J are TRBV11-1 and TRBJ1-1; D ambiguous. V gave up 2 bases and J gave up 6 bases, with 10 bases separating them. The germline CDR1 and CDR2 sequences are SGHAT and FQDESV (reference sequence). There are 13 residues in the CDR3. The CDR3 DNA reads TGTGCCAGCAGCTTAACTCGGCTCTCTGAAGCTTTCTTT. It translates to CASSLTRLSEAFF.

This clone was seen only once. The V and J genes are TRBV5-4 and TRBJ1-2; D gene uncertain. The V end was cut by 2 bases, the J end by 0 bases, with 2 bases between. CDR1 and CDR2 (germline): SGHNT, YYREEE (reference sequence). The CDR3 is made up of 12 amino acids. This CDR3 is CASSLPNYGYTF. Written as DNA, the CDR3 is TGTGCCAGCAGCTTACCTAACTATGGCTACACCTTC.

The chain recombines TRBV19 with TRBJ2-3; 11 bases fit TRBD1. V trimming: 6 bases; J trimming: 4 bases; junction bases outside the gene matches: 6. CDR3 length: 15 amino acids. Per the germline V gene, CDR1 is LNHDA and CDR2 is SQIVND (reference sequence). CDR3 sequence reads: CASRPGQGGPDTQYF. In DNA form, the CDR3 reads TGTGCCAGTAGGCCGGGACAGGGGGGCCCAGATACGCAGTATTTT.

The CDR3: CATSVWDNYGYTF. The CDR3, as DNA: TGTGCCACCAGTGTTTGGGATAACTATGGCTACACCTTC. The chain joins TRBV24-1 to TRBJ1-2; D is unclear. CDR3 length: 13 amino acids. Trimming left V 5 bases short and J 1 base short, with 7 bases between. From germline, CDR1 is KGHDR and CDR2 SFDVKD.

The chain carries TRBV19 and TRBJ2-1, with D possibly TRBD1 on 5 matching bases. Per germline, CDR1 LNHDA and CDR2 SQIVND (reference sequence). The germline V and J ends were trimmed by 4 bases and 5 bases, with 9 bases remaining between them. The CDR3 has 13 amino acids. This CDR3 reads CASSRQMNNEQFF. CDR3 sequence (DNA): TGTGCCAGTAGTAGACAGATGAACAATGAGCAGTTCTTC. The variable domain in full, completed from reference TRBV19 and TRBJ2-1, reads DGGITQSPKYLFRKEGQNVTLSCEQNLNHDAMYWYRQDPGQGLRLIYYSQIVNDFQKGDIAEGYSVSREKKESFPLTVTSAQKNPTAFYLCASSRQMNNEQFFGPGTRLTVL.

Written as DNA, the CDR3 is TGTGCCAGCAGCCAAGGGAGAGGTAGGAGTCGGGATGGCTACACCTTC. Translated: CASSQGRGRSRDGYTF. This sequence joins TRBV7-8 and TRBJ1-2; D not resolved. Germline V gene data show CDR1 as SGHVS and CDR2 as FQNEAQ. The V gene lost 5 bases and the J gene lost 6 bases, with 22 bases spanning the gap. The CDR3 runs to 16 residues.

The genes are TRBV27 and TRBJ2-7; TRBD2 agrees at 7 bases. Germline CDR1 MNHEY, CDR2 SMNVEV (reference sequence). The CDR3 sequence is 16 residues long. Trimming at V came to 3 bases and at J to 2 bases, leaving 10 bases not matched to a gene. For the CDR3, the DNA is TGTGCCAGCAGTTTTTTTGGGGGAGGGGTACCCTACGAGCAGTACTTC. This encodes CASSFFGGGVPYEQYF.

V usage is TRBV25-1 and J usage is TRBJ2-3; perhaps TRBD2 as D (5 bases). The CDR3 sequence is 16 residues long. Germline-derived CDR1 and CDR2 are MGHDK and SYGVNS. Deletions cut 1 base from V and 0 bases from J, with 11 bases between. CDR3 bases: TGTGCCAGCAGTGAATCTGTGCGGGCTAGCACAGATACGCAGTATTTT. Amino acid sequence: CASSESVRASTDTQYF.

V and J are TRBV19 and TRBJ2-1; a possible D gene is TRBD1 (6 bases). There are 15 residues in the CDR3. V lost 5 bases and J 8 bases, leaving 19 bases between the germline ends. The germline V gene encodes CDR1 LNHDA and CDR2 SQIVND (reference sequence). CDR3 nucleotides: TGTGCCAGTAGTTTCCGGGTCCAGGGGTTCGATGAGCAGTTCTTC. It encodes CASSFRVQGFDEQFF.

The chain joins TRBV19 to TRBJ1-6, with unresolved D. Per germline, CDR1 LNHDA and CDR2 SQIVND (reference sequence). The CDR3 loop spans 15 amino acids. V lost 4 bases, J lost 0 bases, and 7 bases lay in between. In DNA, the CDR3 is TGTGCCAGTAGTAGGATTAACTCCTATAATTCACCCCTCCACTTT. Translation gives CASSRINSYNSPLHF. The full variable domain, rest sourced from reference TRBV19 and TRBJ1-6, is DGGITQSPKYLFRKEGQNVTLSCEQNLNHDAMYWYRQDPGQGLRLIYYSQIVNDFQKGDIAEGYSVSREKKESFPLTVTSAQKNPTAFYLCASSRINSYNSPLHFGNGTRLTVT.

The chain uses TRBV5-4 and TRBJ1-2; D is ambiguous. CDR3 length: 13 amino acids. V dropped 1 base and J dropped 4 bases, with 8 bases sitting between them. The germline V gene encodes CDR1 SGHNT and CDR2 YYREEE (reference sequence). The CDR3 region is CASSLTGSYGYTF. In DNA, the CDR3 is TGTGCCAGCAGCTTGACGGGATCCTATGGCTACACCTTC.

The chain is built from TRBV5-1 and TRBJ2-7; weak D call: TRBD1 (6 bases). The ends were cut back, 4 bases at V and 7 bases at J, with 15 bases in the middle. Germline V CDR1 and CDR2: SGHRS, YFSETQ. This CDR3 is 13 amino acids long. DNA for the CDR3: TGCGCCAGCAGCCCAATACAGGGACCGGAGCAGTACTTC. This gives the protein CASSPIQGPEQYF.

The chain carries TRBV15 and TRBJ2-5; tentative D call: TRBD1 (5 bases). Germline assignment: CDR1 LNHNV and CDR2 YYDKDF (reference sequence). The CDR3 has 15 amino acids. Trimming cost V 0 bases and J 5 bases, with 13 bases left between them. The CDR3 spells CATSRDTSGSETQYF. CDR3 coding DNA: TGTGCCACCAGCAGAGATACTTCAGGGTCCGAGACCCAGTACTTC. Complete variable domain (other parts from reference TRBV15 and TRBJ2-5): DAMVIQNPRYQVTQFGKPVTLSCSQTLNHNVMYWYQQKSSQAPKLLFHYYDKDFNNEADTPDNFQSRRPNTSFCFLDIRSPGLGDTAMYLCATSRDTSGSETQYFGPGTRLLVL.

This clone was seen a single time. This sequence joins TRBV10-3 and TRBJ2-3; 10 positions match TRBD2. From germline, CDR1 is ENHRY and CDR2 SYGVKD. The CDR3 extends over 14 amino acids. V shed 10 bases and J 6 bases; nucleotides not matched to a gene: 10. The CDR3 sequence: CATMGSGGRDTQYF. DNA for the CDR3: TGTGCCACCATGGGTAGCGGGGGGCGCGATACGCAGTATTTT.

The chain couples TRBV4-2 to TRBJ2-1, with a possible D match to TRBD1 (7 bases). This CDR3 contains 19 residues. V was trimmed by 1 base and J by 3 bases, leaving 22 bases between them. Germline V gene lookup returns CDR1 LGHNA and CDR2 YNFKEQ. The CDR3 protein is CASSQGPRGGGGIYNEQFF. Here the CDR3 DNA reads TGTGCCAGCAGCCAAGGGCCTAGGGGTGGAGGGGGCATCTACAATGAGCAGTTCTTC.

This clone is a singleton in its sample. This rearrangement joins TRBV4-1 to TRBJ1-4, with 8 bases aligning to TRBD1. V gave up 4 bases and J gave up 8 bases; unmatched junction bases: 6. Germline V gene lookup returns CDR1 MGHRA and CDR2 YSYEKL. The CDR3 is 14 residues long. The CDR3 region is CASSPTGVQEKLFF. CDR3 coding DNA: TGCGCCAGCAGCCCGACAGGGGTTCAGGAAAAACTGTTTTTT.

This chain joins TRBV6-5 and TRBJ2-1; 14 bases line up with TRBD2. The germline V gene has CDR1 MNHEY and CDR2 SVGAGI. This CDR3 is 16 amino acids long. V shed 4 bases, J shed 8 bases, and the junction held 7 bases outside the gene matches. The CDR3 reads CASSFLTSGRADEQFF. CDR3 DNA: TGTGCCAGCAGTTTCCTGACTAGCGGGAGGGCCGATGAGCAGTTCTTC.

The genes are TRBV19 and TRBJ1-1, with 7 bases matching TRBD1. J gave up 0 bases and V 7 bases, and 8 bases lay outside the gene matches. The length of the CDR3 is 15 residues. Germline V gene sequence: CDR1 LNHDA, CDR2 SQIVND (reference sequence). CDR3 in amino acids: CASTRGIVMNTEAFF. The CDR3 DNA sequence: TGTGCCAGTACCAGGGGGATAGTAATGAACACTGAAGCTTTCTTT.